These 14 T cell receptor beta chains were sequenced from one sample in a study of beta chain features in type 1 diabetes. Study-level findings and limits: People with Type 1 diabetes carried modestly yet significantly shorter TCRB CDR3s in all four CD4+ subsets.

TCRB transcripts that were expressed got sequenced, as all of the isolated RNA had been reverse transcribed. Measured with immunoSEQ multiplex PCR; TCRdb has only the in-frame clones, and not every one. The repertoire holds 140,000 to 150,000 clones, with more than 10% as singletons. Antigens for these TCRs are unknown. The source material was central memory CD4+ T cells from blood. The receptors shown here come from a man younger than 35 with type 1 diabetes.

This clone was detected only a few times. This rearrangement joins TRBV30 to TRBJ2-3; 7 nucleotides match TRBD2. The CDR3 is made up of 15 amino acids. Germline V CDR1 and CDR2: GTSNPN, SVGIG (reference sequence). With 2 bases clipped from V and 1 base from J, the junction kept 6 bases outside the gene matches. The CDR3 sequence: CAWSHTSDRTDTQYF. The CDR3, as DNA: TGTGCCTGGAGTCATACTAGCGATCGCACAGATACGCAGTATTTT.

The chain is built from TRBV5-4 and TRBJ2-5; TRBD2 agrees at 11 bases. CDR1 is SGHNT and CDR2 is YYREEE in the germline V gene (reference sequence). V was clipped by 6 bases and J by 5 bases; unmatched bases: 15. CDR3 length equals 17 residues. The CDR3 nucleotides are TGTGCCAGCACCCCGGGACTAGCGGACTCCGGGGTGGAGACCCAGTACTTC. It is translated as CASTPGLADSGVETQYF.

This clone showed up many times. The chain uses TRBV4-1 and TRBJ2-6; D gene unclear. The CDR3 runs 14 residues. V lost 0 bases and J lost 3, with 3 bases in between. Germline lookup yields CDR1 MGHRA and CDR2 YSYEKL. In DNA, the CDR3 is TGCGCCAGCAGCCAAGATCATGGGGCCAACGTCCTGACTTTC. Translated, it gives CASSQDHGANVLTF.

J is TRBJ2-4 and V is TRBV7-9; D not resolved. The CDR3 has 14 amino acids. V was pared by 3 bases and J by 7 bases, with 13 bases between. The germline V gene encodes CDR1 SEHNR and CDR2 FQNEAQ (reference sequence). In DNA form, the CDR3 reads TGTGCCAGCAGCTTTGAGACATCCACCAACATTCAGTACTTC. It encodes CASSFETSTNIQYF.

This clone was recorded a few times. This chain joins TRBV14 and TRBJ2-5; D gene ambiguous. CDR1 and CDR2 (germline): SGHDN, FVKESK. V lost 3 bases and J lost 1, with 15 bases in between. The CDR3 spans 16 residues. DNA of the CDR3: TGTGCCAGCAGCCACCTGGGTCAGGACGCCCAAGAGACCCAGTACTTC. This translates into CASSHLGQDAQETQYF.

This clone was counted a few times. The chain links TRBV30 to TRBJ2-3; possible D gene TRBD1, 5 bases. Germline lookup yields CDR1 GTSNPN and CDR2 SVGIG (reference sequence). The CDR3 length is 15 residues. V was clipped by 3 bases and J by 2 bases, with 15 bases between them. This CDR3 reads CAWSLGHMDTDTQYF. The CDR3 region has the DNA TGTGCCTGGAGCCTAGGACATATGGACACAGATACGCAGTATTTT.

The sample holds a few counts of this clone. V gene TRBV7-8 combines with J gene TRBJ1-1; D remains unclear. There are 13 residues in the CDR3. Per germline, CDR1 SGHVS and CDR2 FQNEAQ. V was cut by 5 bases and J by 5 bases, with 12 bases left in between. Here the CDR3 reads CASSGGQGTEAFF. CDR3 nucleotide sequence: TGTGCCAGCAGCGGAGGGCAAGGGACTGAAGCTTTCTTT.

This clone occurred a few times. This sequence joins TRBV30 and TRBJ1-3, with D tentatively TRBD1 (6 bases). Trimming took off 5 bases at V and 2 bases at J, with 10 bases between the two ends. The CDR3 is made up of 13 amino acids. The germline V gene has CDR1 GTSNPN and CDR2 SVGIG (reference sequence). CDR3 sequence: CAWGRGTGNTIYF. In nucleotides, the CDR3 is TGTGCCTGGGGCAGGGGAACTGGAAACACCATATATTTT.

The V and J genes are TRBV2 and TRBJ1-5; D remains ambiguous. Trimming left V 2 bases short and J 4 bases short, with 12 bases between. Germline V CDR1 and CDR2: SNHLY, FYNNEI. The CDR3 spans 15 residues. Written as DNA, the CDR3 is TGTGCCAGCAGTGAAAGTTTCCAGCAGAATCAGCCCCAGCATTTT. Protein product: CASSESFQQNQPQHF.

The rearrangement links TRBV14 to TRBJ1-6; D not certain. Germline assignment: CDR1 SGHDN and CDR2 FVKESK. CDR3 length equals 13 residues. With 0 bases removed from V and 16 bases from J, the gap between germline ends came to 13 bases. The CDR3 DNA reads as TGTGCCAGCAGCCAAGACTGGGCTTCGTGGCTCCACTTT. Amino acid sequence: CASSQDWASWLHF.

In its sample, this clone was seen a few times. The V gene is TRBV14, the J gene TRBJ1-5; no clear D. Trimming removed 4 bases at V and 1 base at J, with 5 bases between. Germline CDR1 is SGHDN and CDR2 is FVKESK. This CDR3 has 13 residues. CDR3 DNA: TGTGCCAGCAGCCTCGACAGCAATCAGCCCCAGCATTTT. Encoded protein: CASSLDSNQPQHF.

The CDR3 is CASSFQGTYEQYF. The CDR3 nucleotides are TGCGCCAGCAGCTTCCAGGGGACCTACGAGCAGTACTTC. The V and J genes are TRBV5-1 and TRBJ2-7, with D perhaps TRBD1 (6 bases). Germline V gene data show CDR1 as SGHRS and CDR2 as YFSETQ. The V end was cut by 2 bases, the J end by 2 bases, with 8 bases between. CDR3 length: 13 amino acids.

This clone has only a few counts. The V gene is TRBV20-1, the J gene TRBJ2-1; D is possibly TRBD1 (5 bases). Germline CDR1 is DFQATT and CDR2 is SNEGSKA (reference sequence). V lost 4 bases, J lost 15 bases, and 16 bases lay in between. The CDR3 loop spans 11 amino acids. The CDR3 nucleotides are TGCAGTGCTATAAGGGGTTCACTGGTGTTCTTC. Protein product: CSAIRGSLVFF.

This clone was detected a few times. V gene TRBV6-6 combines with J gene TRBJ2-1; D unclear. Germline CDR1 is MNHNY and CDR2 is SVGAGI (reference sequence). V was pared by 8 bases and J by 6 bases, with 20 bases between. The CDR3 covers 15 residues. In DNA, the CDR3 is TGTGCCAGCCTTGCCCGGACCGCTAACCTCAATGAGCAGTTCTTC. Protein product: CASLARTANLNEQFF.